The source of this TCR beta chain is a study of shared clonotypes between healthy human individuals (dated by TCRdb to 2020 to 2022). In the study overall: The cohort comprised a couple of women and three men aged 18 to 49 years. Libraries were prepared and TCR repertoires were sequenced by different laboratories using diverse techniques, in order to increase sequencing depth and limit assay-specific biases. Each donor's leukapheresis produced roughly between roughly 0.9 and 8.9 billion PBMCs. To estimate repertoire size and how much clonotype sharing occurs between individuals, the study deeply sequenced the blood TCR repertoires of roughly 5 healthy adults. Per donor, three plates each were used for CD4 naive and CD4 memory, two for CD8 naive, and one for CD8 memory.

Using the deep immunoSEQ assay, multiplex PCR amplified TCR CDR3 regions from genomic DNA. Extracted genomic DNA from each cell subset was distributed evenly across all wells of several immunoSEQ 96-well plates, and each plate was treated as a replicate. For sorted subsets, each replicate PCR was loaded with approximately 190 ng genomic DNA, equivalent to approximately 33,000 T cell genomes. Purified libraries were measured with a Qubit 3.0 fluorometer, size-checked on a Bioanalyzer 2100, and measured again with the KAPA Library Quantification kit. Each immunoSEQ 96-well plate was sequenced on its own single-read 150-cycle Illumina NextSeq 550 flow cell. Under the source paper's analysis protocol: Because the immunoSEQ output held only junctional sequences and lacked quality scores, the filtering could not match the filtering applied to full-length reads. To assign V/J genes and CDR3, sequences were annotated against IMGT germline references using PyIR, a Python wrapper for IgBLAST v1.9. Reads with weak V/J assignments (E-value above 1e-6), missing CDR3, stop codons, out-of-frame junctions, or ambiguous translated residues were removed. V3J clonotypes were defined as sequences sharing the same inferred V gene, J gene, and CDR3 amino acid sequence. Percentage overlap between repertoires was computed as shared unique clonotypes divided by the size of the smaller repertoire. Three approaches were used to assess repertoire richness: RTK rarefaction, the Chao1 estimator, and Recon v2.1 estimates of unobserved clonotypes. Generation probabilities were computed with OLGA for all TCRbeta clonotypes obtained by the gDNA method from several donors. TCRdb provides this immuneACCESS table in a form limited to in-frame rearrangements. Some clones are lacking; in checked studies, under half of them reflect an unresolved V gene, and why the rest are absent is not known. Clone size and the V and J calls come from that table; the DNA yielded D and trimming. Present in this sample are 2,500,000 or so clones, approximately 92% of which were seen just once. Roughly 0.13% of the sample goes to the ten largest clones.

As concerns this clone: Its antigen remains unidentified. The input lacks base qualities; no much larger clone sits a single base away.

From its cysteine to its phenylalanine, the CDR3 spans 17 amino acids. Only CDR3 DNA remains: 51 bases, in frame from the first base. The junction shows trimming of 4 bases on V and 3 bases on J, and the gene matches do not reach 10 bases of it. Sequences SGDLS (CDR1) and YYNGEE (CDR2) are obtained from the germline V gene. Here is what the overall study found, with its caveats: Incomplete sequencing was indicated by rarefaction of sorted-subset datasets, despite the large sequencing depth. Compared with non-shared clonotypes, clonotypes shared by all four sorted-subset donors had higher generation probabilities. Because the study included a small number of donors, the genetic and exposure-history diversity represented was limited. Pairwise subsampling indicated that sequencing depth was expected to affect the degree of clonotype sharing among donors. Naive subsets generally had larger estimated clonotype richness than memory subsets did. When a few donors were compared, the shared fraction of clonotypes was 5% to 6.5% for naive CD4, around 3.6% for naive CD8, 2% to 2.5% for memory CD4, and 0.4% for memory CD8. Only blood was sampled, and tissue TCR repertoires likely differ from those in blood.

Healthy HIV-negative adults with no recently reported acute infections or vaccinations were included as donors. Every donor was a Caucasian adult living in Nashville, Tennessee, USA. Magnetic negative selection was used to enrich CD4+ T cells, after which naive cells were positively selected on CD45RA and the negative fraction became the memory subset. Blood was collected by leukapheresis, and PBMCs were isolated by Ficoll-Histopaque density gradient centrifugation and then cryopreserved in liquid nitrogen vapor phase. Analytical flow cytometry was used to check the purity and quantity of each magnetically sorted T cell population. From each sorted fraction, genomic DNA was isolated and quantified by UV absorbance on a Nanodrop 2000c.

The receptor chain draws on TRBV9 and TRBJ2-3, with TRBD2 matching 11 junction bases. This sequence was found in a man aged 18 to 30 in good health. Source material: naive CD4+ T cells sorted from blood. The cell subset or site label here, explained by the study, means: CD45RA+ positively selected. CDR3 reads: CASSPHSGGGATDTQYF. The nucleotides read TGTGCCAGCAGCCCCCATAGCGGGGGGGGTGCAACAGATACGCAGTATTTT.